Following are 13 T cell receptor beta chains from one sample sequenced in a study of cytomegalovirus exposure and HLA in healthy donors. The assay was immunoSEQ multiplex PCR, and TCRdb's table has in-frame clones only and misses some. In the table there are some 250,000 clones, 75% to 90% of which are singletons. Sequences were obtained from PBMCs. The receptor set was obtained from a woman aged 25-40 years in good health and CMV-seropositive.

A single count supports this clone. The J gene is TRBJ2-1, the V gene TRBV28; the D gene is possibly TRBD1 (6 bases). Germline V CDR1 and CDR2: MDHEN, SYDVKM. This CDR3 has 15 amino acids. V was trimmed by 5 bases and J by 7 bases, leaving 18 bases between them. The CDR3 protein is CASSPITGTSNEQFF. The CDR3 coding sequence is TGTGCCAGCAGTCCAATAACCGGGACATCAAATGAGCAGTTCTTC. Variable domain in full (rest from reference TRBV28 and TRBJ2-1): DVKVTQSSRYLVKRTGEKVFLECVQDMDHENMFWYRQDPGLGLRLIYFSYDVKMKEKGDIPEGYSVSREKKERFSLILESASTNQTSMYLCASSPITGTSNEQFFGPGTRLTVL.

V and J are TRBV15 and TRBJ1-2; the D gene is possibly TRBD1 (6 bases). This CDR3 spans 16 amino acids. Germline V CDR1 and CDR2: LNHNV, YYDKDF (reference sequence). V lost 5 bases and J 4 bases, leaving 20 bases between the germline ends. The CDR3 coding sequence is TGTGCCACCAGCGGGGGACGCAGGGGAATGTTCTATGGCTACACCTTC. As protein: CATSGGRRGMFYGYTF.

The rearrangement uses TRBV28 and TRBJ1-2; TRBD1 aligns across 7 bases. V shed 6 bases, J shed 8 bases, and the junction held 9 bases outside the gene matches. This CDR3 contains 13 residues. CDR1 and CDR2 (germline): MDHEN, SYDVKM. CDR3 sequence: CASSSRGIGGYTF. Here the CDR3 DNA reads TGTGCCAGCAGCTCCAGGGGGATAGGAGGCTACACCTTC.

The chain couples TRBV9 to TRBJ2-5, with 7 bases fitting TRBD1. Germline lookup yields CDR1 SGDLS and CDR2 YYNGEE. The CDR3 spans 13 residues. With V trimmed by 4 bases and J by 5 bases, 5 bases remained unmatched. CDR3 residues: CASSLRQGETQYF. CDR3 DNA: TGTGCCAGCAGCCTACGACAGGGTGAGACCCAGTACTTC.

The chain recombines TRBV18 with TRBJ2-7, with 7 bases identical to TRBD2. Germline V gives CDR1 KGHSH, CDR2 LQKENI. The CDR3 loop spans 16 amino acids. V was pared by 0 bases and J by 4 bases, with 9 bases of the junction left unmatched. In DNA form, the CDR3 reads TGTGCCAGCTCACCACCGGGTTTTGCGGGAGCTTACGAGCAGTACTTC. Protein sequence: CASSPPGFAGAYEQYF.

The chain couples TRBV6-5 to TRBJ2-2; 7 nucleotides agree with TRBD1. This CDR3 contains 14 residues. From germline, CDR1 is MNHEY and CDR2 SVGAGI. V lost 2 bases to trimming and J lost 11 bases; unmatched junction nucleotides: 8. The CDR3 spells CASSYRSGTVELFF. In DNA, the CDR3 is TGTGCCAGCAGTTACCGGTCAGGGACAGTTGAGCTGTTTTTT.

This clone has only one observation. This chain uses TRBV6-5 with TRBJ1-2, with D tentatively TRBD1 (5 bases). V was shortened by 2 bases and J by 3 bases, with 13 bases between the two germline ends. The CDR3 is 15 amino acids. Germline-derived CDR1 and CDR2 are MNHEY and SVGAGI. The CDR3 DNA reads as TGTGCCAGCAGTTACCGGGAGGGGTATGACTATGGCTACACCTTC. Translated, it gives CASSYREGYDYGYTF.

This clone showed up just a few times. The genes are TRBV27 and TRBJ1-5; 7 bases are a match to TRBD1. This CDR3 has 16 amino acids. The germline V gene encodes CDR1 MNHEY and CDR2 SMNVEV (reference sequence). V shed 5 bases, J shed 6 bases, and the junction held 13 bases outside the gene matches. This chain's CDR3 is CASSGRQGLEGQPQHF. The CDR3 DNA is TGTGCCAGCAGTGGTCGACAGGGTTTAGAGGGTCAGCCCCAGCATTTT.

This chain uses TRBV29-1 with TRBJ1-2, with TRBD1 matching 8 bases. Germline CDR1 is SQVTM and CDR2 is ANQGSEA. The CDR3 extends over 12 amino acids. With V trimmed by 7 bases and J by 5 bases, 6 bases remained unmatched. CDR3 region: CSADRGNYGYTF. In nucleotides, the CDR3 is TGCAGCGCTGACAGGGGAAATTATGGCTACACCTTC. The complete variable domain, with remaining parts taken from reference TRBV29-1 and TRBJ1-2, reads SAVISQKPSRDICQRGTSLTIQCQVDSQVTMMFWYRQQPGQSLTLIATANQGSEATYESGFVIDKFPISRPNLTFSTLTVSNMSPEDSSIYLCSADRGNYGYTFGSGTRLTVV.

V is TRBV2 and J is TRBJ2-5; D is unresolved. Trimming took 4 bases from V and 2 from J, leaving 20 bases between them. Germline CDR1 and CDR2: SNHLY and FYNNEI. The CDR3 is 17 amino acids. The CDR3 coding sequence is TGTGCCAGCAGTGTCCGACCCCCCGCTAGTTGGCAAGAGACCCAGTACTTC. Encoded protein: CASSVRPPASWQETQYF. The variable domain in full, with the rest retrieved from reference TRBV2 and TRBJ2-5, is EPEVTQTPSHQVTQMGQEVILRCVPISNHLYFYWYRQILGQKVEFLVSFYNNEISEKSEIFDDQFSVERPDGSNFTLKIRSTKLEDSAMYFCASSVRPPASWQETQYFGPGTRLLVL.

In this sample, this clone turned up a few times. The V call is TRBV5-4, the J call TRBJ2-1; 7 bases are shared with TRBD1. Germline values: CDR1 SGHNT, CDR2 YYREEE (reference sequence). The V gene end was trimmed by 2 bases and the J gene end by 4 bases; junction bases not matched to a gene: 6. The CDR3 covers 15 residues. CDR3 loop: CASSFNRGVYNEQFF. Written as DNA, the CDR3 is TGTGCCAGCAGCTTCAACAGGGGCGTTTACAATGAGCAGTTCTTC. Full variable domain (outside the CDR3, taken from reference TRBV5-4 and TRBJ2-1): ETGVTQSPTHLIKTRGQQVTLRCSSQSGHNTVSWYQQALGQGPQFIFQYYREEENGRGNFPPRFSGLQFPNYSSELNVNALELDDSALYLCASSFNRGVYNEQFFGPGTRLTVL.

V is TRBV10-3 and J is TRBJ2-2; unclear D gene. Germline V gene lookup returns CDR1 ENHRY and CDR2 SYGVKD. V was shortened by 6 bases and J by 4 bases, with 6 bases between the two germline ends. The CDR3 spans 12 residues. The chain's CDR3 is CAISYVTGELFF. CDR3 nucleotide sequence: TGTGCCATCAGCTACGTCACCGGGGAGCTGTTTTTT.

The chain employs TRBV13 and TRBJ2-1; D unresolved. This CDR3 spans 15 amino acids. The germline gives CDR1 PRHDT, CDR2 FYEKMQ (reference sequence). The V gene lost 3 bases and the J gene lost 0 bases, with 9 bases spanning the gap. This chain's CDR3 is CASSLIRSSYNEQFF. The CDR3 coding sequence is TGTGCCAGCAGCTTGATAAGGAGCTCCTACAATGAGCAGTTCTTC. The full variable domain, its missing parts supplied by reference TRBV13 and TRBJ2-1, is AAGVIQSPRHLIKEKRETATLKCYPIPRHDTVYWYQQGPGQDPQFLISFYEKMQSDKGSIPDRFSAQQFSDYHSELNMSSLELGDSALYFCASSLIRSSYNEQFFGPGTRLTVL.